The TCR beta chain under discussion was sequenced for a study of regulatory T cells in long-lasting Graves disease. Time point noted: newly diagnosed GD, antithyroid drugs for less than 3 months. Extracted RNA from PBMCs served as the source of the TCR library. Nine milliliters of peripheral blood went into EDTA tubes. Construction of TCR beta libraries relied on iRepertoire HTBI primers and on Arm-PCR targeting CDR3 regions. TCRdb recomputed calls from the multiplex PCR reads with MiXCR, one row per CDR3 protein. This repertoire shows over 500,000 distinct CDR3 sequences, around 17% found once; its top ten account for approximately 18%. This clonotype was detected a few times. What it recognizes is unknown. V was pared by 3 bases and J by 4 bases, with 16 bases between. Germline CDR1 and CDR2: KGHSH and LQKENI. This CDR3 is built from 16 residues. Broader study findings: Persistent disease preferred TRBV28, TRBJ1-2 and TRBJ2-5; new disease, TRBV20-1 and TRBJ2-1.

This sample also belongs to another study, concerning T cells in Graves' hyperthyroidism and ophthalmopathy.

The chain recombines TRBV18 with TRBJ1-5; unclear D gene. The specimen comprised peripheral blood mononuclear cells (PBMCs), sampled at new diagnosis, from a patient treated with antithyroid drugs. This receptor was taken from a woman aged 25 to 39 with Graves disease. This chain's CDR3 is CASSPPGEVLNQPQHF. DNA for the CDR3: TGTGCCAGCTCACCCCCCGGTGAGGTGTTGAATCAGCCCCAGCATTTT.